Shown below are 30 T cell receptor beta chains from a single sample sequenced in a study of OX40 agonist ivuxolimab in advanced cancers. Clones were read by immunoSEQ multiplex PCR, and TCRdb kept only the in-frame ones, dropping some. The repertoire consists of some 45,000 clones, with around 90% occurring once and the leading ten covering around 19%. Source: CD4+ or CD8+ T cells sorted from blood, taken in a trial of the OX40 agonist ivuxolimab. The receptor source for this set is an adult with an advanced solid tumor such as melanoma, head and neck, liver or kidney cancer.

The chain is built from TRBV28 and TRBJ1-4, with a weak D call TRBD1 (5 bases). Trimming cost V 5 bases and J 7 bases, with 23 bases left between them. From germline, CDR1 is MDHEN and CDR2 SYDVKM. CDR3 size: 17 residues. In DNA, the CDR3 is TGTGCCAGCAGTCTGAGCGGGCGTGGGGCGTTGTCTGAAAAACTGTTTTTT. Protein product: CASSLSGRGALSEKLFF.

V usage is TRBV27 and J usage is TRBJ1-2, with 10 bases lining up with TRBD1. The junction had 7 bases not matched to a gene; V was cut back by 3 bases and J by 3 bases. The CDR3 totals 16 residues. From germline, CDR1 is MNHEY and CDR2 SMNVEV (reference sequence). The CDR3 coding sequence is TGTGCCAGCAGTTTTCACCCGACAGGGGGCTACTATGGCTACACCTTC. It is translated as CASSFHPTGGYYGYTF.

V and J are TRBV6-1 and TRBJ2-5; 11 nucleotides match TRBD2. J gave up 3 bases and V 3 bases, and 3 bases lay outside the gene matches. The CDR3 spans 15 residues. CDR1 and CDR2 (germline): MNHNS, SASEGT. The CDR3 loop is CASSDPTSGEETQYF. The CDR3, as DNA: TGTGCCAGCAGTGACCCGACTAGCGGGGAAGAGACCCAGTACTTC.

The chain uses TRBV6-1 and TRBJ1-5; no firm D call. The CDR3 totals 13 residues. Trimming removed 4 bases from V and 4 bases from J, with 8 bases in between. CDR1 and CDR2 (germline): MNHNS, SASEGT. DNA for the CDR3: TGTGCCAGCAGTGGGGTGGAGAATCAGCCCCAGCATTTT. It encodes CASSGVENQPQHF.

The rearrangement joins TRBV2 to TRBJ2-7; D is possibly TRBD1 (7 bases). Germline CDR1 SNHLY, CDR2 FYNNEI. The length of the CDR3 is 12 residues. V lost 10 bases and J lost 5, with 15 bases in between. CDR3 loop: CATSQGGNEQYF. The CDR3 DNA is TGTGCCACGTCTCAGGGGGGCAACGAGCAGTACTTC.

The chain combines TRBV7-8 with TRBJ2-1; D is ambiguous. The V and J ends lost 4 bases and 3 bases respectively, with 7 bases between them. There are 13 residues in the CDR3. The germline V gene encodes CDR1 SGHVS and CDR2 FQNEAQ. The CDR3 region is CASSSSLYNEQFF. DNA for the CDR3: TGTGCCAGCAGCTCATCTCTCTACAATGAGCAGTTCTTC.

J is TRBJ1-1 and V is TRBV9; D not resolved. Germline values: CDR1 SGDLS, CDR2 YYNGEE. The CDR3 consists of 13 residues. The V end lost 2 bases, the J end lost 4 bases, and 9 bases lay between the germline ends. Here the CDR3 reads CASSVLGSTEAFF. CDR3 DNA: TGTGCCAGCAGCGTTCTGGGGAGCACTGAAGCTTTCTTT.

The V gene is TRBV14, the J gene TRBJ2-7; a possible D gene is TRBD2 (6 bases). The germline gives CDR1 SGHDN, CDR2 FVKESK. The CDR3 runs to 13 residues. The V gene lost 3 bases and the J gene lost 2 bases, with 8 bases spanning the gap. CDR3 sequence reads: CASSQRGAYEQYF. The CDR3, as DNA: TGTGCCAGCAGCCAGCGGGGCGCCTACGAGCAGTACTTC.

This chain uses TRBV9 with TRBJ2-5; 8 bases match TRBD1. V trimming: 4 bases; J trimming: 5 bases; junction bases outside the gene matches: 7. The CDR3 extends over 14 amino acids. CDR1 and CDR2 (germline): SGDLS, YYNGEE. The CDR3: CASSRPGQVETQYF. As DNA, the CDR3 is TGTGCCAGCAGCCGTCCGGGACAGGTGGAGACCCAGTACTTC.

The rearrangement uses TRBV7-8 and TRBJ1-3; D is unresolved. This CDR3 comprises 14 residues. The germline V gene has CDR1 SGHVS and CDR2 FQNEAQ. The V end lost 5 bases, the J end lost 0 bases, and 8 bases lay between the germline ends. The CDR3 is CASSPQSSGNTIYF. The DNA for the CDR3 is TGTGCCAGCAGCCCCCAAAGCTCTGGAAACACCATATATTTT.

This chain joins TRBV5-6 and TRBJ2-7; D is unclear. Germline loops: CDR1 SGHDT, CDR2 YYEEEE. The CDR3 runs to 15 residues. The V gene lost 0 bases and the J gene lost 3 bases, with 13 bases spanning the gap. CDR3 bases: TGTGCCAGCAGCTTGGCAGAAATTCAACTCTACGAGCAGTACTTC. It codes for CASSLAEIQLYEQYF.

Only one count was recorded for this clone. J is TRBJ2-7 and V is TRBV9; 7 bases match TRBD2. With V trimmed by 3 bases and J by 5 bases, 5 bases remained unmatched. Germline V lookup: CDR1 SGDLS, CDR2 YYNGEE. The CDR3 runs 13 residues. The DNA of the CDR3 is TGTGCCAGCAGCGCCGCGGGAGAGGACGAGCAGTACTTC. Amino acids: CASSAAGEDEQYF.

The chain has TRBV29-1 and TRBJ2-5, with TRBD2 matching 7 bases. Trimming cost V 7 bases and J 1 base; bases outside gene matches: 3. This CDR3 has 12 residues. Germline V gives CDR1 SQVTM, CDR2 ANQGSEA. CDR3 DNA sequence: TGCAGCGCTCTAGCGGCCCAAGAGACCCAGTACTTC. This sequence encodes CSALAAQETQYF.

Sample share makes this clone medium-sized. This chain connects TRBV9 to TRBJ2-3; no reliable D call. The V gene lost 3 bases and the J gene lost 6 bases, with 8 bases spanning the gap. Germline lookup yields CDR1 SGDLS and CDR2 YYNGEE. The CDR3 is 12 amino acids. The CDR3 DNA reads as TGTGCCAGCAGCGGAAGTGGGGATACGCAGTATTTT. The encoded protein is CASSGSGDTQYF.

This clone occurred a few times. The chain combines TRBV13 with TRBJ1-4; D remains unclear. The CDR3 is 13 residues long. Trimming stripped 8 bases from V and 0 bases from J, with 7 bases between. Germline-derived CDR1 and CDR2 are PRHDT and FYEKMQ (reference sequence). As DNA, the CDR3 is TGTGCCAGCGGGTCTGCAACTAATGAAAAACTGTTTTTT. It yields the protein CASGSATNEKLFF.

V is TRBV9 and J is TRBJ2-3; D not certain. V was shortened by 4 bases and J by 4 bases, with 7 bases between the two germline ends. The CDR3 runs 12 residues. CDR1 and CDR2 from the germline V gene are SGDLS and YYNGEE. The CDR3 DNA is TGTGCCAGCAGCTCCTTATCAGATACGCAGTATTTT. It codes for CASSSLSDTQYF.

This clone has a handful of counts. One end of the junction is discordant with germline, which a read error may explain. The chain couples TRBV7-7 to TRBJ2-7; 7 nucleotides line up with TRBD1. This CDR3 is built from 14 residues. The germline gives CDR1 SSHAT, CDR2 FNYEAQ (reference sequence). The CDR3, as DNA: TGTGCTAGCAGCTTAGTTATAGGGGGCGCCGAGCAGTACTTC. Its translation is CASSLVIGGAEQYF. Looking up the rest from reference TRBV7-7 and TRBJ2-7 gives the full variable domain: GAGVSQSPRYKVTKRGQDVTLRCDPISSHATLYWYQQALGQGPEFLTYFNYEAQPDKSGLPSDRFSAERPEGSISTLTIQRTEQRDSAMYRCASSLVIGGAEQYFGPGTRLTVT.

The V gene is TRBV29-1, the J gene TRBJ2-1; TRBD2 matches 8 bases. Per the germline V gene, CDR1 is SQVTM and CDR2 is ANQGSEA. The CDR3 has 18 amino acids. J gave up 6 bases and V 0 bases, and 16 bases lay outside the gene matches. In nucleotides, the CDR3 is TGCAGCGTTGAAGACCAAACCGTCCTAGCGGGCCTCTTCAATGAGCAGTTCTTC. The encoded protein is CSVEDQTVLAGLFNEQFF.

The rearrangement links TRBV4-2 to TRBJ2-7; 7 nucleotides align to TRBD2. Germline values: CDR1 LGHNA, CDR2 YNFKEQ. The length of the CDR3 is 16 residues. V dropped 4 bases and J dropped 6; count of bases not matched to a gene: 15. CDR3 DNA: TGTGCCAGCAGCCCCCATACGGGCGGGGGTGGATCCGAGCAGTACTTC. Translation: CASSPHTGGGGSEQYF.

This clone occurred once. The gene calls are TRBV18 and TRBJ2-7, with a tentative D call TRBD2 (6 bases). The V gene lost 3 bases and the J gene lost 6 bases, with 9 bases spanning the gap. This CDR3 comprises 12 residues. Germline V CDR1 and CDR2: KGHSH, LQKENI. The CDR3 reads CASSPGGSEQYF. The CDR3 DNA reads TGTGCCAGCTCACCTGGGGGGAGCGAGCAGTACTTC.

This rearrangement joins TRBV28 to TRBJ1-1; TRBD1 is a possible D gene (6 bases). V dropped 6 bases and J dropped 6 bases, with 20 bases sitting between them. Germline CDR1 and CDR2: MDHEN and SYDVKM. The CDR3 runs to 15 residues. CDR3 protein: CASSRPRTGAAEAFF. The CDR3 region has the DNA TGTGCCAGCAGCAGACCTCGTACGGGGGCGGCTGAAGCTTTCTTT.

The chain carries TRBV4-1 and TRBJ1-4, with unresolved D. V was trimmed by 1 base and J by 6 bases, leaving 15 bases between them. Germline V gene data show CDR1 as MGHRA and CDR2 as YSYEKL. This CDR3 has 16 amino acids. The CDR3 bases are TGCGCCAGCAGCCAAGGATTCGGTAGTAGGGATGAAAAACTGTTTTTT. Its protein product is CASSQGFGSRDEKLFF.

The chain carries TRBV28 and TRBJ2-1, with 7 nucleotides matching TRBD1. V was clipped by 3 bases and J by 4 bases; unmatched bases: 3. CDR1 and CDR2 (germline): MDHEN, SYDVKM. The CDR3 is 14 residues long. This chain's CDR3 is CASSFPGGYNEQFF. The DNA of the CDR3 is TGTGCCAGCAGTTTTCCAGGGGGATACAATGAGCAGTTCTTC.

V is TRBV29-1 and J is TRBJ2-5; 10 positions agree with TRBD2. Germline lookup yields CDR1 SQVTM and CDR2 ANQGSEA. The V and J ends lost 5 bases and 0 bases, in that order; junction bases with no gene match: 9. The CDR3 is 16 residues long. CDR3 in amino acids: CSVWLAGEQYQETQYF. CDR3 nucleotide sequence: TGCAGCGTTTGGCTAGCGGGGGAACAGTACCAAGAGACCCAGTACTTC.

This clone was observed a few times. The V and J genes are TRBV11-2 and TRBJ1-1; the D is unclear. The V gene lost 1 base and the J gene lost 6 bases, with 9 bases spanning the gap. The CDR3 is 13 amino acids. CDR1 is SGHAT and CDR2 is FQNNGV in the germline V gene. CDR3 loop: CASSLGPGAEAFF. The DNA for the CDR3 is TGTGCCAGCAGCTTAGGTCCCGGGGCTGAAGCTTTCTTT.

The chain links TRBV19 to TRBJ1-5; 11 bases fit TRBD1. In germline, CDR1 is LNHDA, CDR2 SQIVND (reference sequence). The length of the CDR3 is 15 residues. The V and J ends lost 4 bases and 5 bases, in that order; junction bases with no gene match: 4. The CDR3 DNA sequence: TGTGCCAGTAGTAGCGGACAGGGGGCTCATCAGCCCCAGCATTTT. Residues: CASSSGQGAHQPQHF.

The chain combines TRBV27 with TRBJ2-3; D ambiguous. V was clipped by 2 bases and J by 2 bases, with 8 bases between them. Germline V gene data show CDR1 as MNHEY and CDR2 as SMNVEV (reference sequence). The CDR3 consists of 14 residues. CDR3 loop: CASSLVAFTDTQYF. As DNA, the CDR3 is TGTGCCAGCAGTTTAGTAGCTTTCACAGATACGCAGTATTTT.

The CDR3 sequence: CASSAETPYEQYF. The CDR3 bases are TGTGCCAGCAGTGCGGAGACTCCCTACGAGCAGTACTTC. The V call is TRBV27, the J call TRBJ2-7; no reliable D call. The germline V gene encodes CDR1 MNHEY and CDR2 SMNVEV (reference sequence). V lost 5 bases to trimming and J lost 2 bases, with 10 bases between them. This CDR3 has 13 amino acids.

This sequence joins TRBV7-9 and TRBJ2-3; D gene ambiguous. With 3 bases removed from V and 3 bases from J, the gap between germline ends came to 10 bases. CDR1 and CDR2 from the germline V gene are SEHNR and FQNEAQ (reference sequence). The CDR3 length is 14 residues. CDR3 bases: TGTGCCAGCAGCTTCGGGTCAAGGACAGATACGCAGTATTTT. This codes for CASSFGSRTDTQYF. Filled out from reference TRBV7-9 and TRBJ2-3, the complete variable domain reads DTGVSQNPRHKITKRGQNVTFRCDPISEHNRLYWYRQTLGQGPEFLTYFQNEAQLEKSRLLSDRFSAERPKGSFSTLEIQRTEQGDSAMYLCASSFGSRTDTQYFGPGTRLTVL.

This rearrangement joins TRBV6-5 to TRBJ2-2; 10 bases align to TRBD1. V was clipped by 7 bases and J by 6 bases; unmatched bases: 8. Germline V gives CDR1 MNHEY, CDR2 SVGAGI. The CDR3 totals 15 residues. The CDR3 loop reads CASTPLTGGAGELFF. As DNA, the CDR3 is TGTGCCAGCACTCCGTTGACAGGGGGCGCCGGGGAGCTGTTTTTT.